The TCR beta chain under discussion was sequenced for a study of identical twins. The sample holds a few counts of this clonotype. TCRdb re-called the 5' RACE reads through MiXCR, storing one row per CDR3 protein. The sample lists roughly 470,000 distinct CDR3 sequences, about 13% occurring once. The CDR3 spans 16 residues. Trimming cost V 4 bases and J 0 bases, with 13 bases left between them. Germline loops: CDR1 SGHTA, CDR2 FQGNSA. These same data were also listed under a study on yellow fever vaccine responses in identical twins.

Sequenced material: CD4+ T cells sorted from blood. The receptor comes from a woman between 18 and 30 years old in good health. The chain joins TRBV7-2 to TRBJ2-1; D remains unclear. The CDR3 DNA follows: TGTGCCAGCAGCTCAAAAGGCTCGACCTCCTACAATGAGCAGTTCTTC. Translated: CASSSKGSTSYNEQFF.